These 21 T cell receptor beta chains came from one sample sequenced in a study of T cells after yellow fever vaccination. TCRdb called the 5' RACE reads again in MiXCR, with one record for every CDR3 protein. The sample has some 420,000 distinct CDR3 sequences; approximately 19% are singletons. The starting material was PBMCs, obtained before the yellow fever booster vaccination. These receptors were collected from a young man who received the YFV17D yellow fever vaccine.

The chain carries TRBV12-3 or TRBV12-4 and TRBJ1-4; D is unresolved. The CDR3 spans 11 residues. Between the trimmed V and J ends, which lost 3 bases and 7 bases, there was a span of 3 bases. CDR3 amino acids: CASSFSEKLFF. In DNA, the CDR3 is TGTGCCAGCAGTTTTAGTGAAAAACTGTTTTTT.

This clonotype showed up just a few times. V usage is TRBV10-3 and J usage is TRBJ1-2, with a tentative D call TRBD1 (6 bases). The V gene lost 3 bases and the J gene lost 11 bases, with 10 bases spanning the gap. Per germline, CDR1 ENHRY and CDR2 SYGVKD. The CDR3 length is 11 residues. The DNA of the CDR3 is TGTGCCATCAGTGATGGCAGGGGTTACACCTTC. The encoded protein is CAISDGRGYTF.

V gene TRBV18 combines with J gene TRBJ2-7; 8 bases align to TRBD2. This CDR3 has 15 residues. Germline CDR1 reads KGHSH; CDR2 reads LQKENI. Unmatched junction bases numbered 4, after V lost 0 bases and J lost 3 bases. In DNA, the CDR3 is TGTGCCAGCTCACCACCTTCGGGAGGGGTCTACGAGCAGTACTTC. Translation gives CASSPPSGGVYEQYF.

This clonotype was recorded at least ten times. The chain is built from TRBV4-1 and TRBJ2-7, with 15 bases matching TRBD2. The V gene end was trimmed by 4 bases and the J gene end by 6 bases; junction bases not matched to a gene: 7. CDR3 size: 16 residues. Germline assignment: CDR1 MGHRA and CDR2 YSYEKL. CDR3 sequence (DNA): TGCGCCAGCAGCCGCGACCGGACTAGCGGGGGGGTCGAGCAGTACTTC. Translating it yields CASSRDRTSGGVEQYF.

This clonotype was detected a few times. V is TRBV6-5 and J is TRBJ1-4; TRBD1 matches at 7 bases. The CDR3 covers 11 residues. Germline CDR1 is MNHEY and CDR2 is SVGAGI. J was trimmed by 11 bases and V by 4 bases; bases with no gene match: 1. CDR3 amino acids: CASSSQGKLFF. CDR3 nucleotide sequence: TGTGCCAGCAGTTCACAGGGGAAACTGTTTTTT.

This clonotype came up a few times. The chain has TRBV2 and TRBJ1-1; D uncertain. V lost 7 bases to trimming and J lost 4 bases, with 13 bases between them. CDR3 length equals 13 residues. Germline loops: CDR1 SNHLY, CDR2 FYNNEI. The CDR3 DNA sequence: TGTGCCAGCAATAGGGTCCAGAGCACTGAAGCTTTCTTT. It translates to CASNRVQSTEAFF.

This chain connects TRBV12-3 or TRBV12-4 to TRBJ2-1; D is perhaps TRBD1 or TRBD2 (5 bases each). Trimming removed 7 bases at V and 4 bases at J, with 17 bases between. This CDR3 spans 15 amino acids. As DNA, the CDR3 is TGTGCCAGCAAGACTAAACCGGGACGATACAATGAGCAGTTCTTC. Translation gives CASKTKPGRYNEQFF.

This clonotype was observed a handful of times. As DNA, the CDR3 is TGTGCCAGCAGCTTAGATTGGAGGGCACATGAGCAGTTCTTC. Translating gives CASSLDWRAHEQFF. The chain is built from TRBV7-2 and TRBJ2-1, with D possibly matching TRBD2 (6 bases). Trimming took off 1 base at V and 8 bases at J, with 12 bases between the two ends. This CDR3 has 14 residues. Germline lookup yields CDR1 SGHTA and CDR2 FQGNSA.

The CDR3 here is CATTGQEGWTEAFF. CDR3 bases: TGTGCCACCACAGGACAGGAAGGATGGACTGAAGCTTTCTTT. The chain combines TRBV10-3 with TRBJ1-1, with 7 bases identical to TRBD1. The CDR3 has 14 amino acids. Germline V CDR1 and CDR2: ENHRY, SYGVKD. With V trimmed by 10 bases and J by 5 bases, 13 bases remained unmatched.

This clonotype came up a few times. J is TRBJ1-1 and V is TRBV11-2, with unresolved D. The V end lost 0 bases, the J end lost 3 bases, and 8 bases lay between the germline ends. This CDR3 spans 14 amino acids. Germline CDR1 reads SGHAT; CDR2 reads FQNNGV. CDR3 region: CASSLDRRYTEAFF. CDR3 sequence (DNA): TGTGCCAGCAGCTTAGATCGGAGATACACTGAAGCTTTCTTT.

This clonotype was seen only a few times. V usage is TRBV20-1 and J usage is TRBJ2-3; D may be TRBD1 or TRBD2 (5 bases each). The V gene lost 5 bases and the J gene lost 2 bases, with 11 bases spanning the gap. CDR1 and CDR2 from the germline V gene are DFQATT and SNEGSKA (reference sequence). The CDR3 contains 13 residues. CDR3 in DNA: TGCAGTGCTTACGCCGGGGCCACAGATACGCAGTATTTT. Encoded protein: CSAYAGATDTQYF.

This clonotype has just a few counts. The genes are TRBV7-6 and TRBJ1-1; D might be TRBD1 (6 bases). From germline, CDR1 is SGHVS and CDR2 FNYEAQ. This CDR3 has 14 residues. Trimming removed 4 bases from V and 1 base from J, with 10 bases in between. CDR3 sequence: CASSSGTTNTEAFF. The CDR3 DNA is TGTGCCAGCAGCTCCGGGACAACGAACACTGAAGCTTTCTTT.

This clonotype was counted between two and nine times. The rearrangement uses TRBV11-2 and TRBJ2-7; D possibly corresponds to TRBD1 (6 bases). This CDR3 region has 15 residues. V was trimmed by 5 bases and J by 6 bases, leaving 20 bases between them. The germline CDR1 and CDR2 sequences are SGHAT and FQNNGV. The CDR3 DNA follows: TGTGCCAGCAGCCTTACTTGGACAGCCGAGGGCGAGCAGTACTTC. The encoded protein is CASSLTWTAEGEQYF.

V is TRBV15 and J is TRBJ1-5; D might be TRBD1 (6 bases). Germline loops: CDR1 LNHNV, CDR2 YYDKDF (reference sequence). This CDR3 region has 15 residues. V lost 3 bases and J 3 bases, leaving 12 bases between the germline ends. The CDR3 DNA sequence: TGTGCCACCAGCAGTCCTTCAGGGGCCAATCAGCCCCAGCATTTT. This sequence encodes CATSSPSGANQPQHF.

This chain links TRBV10-3 with TRBJ2-7; a weak D match, TRBD2 (6 bases). Germline CDR1 is ENHRY and CDR2 is SYGVKD. The V and J ends lost 4 bases and 4 bases respectively, with 11 bases between them. This CDR3 is built from 13 residues. The CDR3 region is CAISAGAGYEQYV. The CDR3 DNA is TGTGCCATCAGTGCGGGAGCAGGTTACGAGCAGTACGTC.

This clonotype has a single count. The V call is TRBV2, the J call TRBJ1-2, with D possibly being TRBD1 (5 bases). CDR1 and CDR2 from the germline V gene are SNHLY and FYNNEI. This CDR3 is 12 amino acids long. The ends were cut back, 6 bases at V and 13 bases at J, with 18 bases in the middle. CDR3 nucleotides: TGTGCCAGCAGGGCCGGGGCAGGCTCCCGCACCTTC. This codes for CASRAGAGSRTF.

This clonotype was observed a few times. The rearrangement joins TRBV28 to TRBJ1-4; D uncertain. Germline CDR1 MDHEN, CDR2 SYDVKM. With 3 bases removed from V and 0 bases from J, the gap between germline ends came to 14 bases. The CDR3 consists of 17 residues. CDR3 in DNA: TGTGCCAGCAGTTTCTTCTCCGGTTTTGCAACTAATGAAAAACTGTTTTTT. The encoded protein is CASSFFSGFATNEKLFF.

This clonotype was picked up a small number of times. The chain carries TRBV6-2 or TRBV6-3 and TRBJ2-1; 10 bases agree with TRBD2. Germline V gene sequence: CDR1 MNHEY, CDR2 SVGEGT. The CDR3 spans 13 residues. The V segment lost 6 bases and the J segment 6 bases; nucleotides outside the gene matches: 2. CDR3 in DNA: TGTGCCAGCAGCTGGACTAGCGGCAATGAGCAGTTCTTC. This translates into CASSWTSGNEQFF.

The V call is TRBV3-1, the J call TRBJ1-5; D unclear. The CDR3 loop spans 15 amino acids. CDR1 is LGHDT and CDR2 is YNNKEL in the germline V gene (reference sequence). Trimming stripped 1 base from V and 3 bases from J, with 10 bases between. In nucleotides, the CDR3 is TGTGCCAGCAGCCAAGGTACCGGGGACAATCAGCCCCAGCATTTT. This sequence encodes CASSQGTGDNQPQHF. The full variable domain, rest sourced from reference TRBV3-1 and TRBJ1-5, is DTAVSQTPKYLVTQMGNDKSIKCEQNLGHDTMYWYKQDSKKFLKIMFSYNNKELIINETVPNRFSPKSPDKAHLNLHINSLELGDSAVYFCASSQGTGDNQPQHFGDGTRLSIL.

There are a few counts of this clonotype. J is TRBJ2-7 and V is TRBV10-3, with TRBD1 matching 9 bases. V gave up 5 bases and J gave up 6 bases; unmatched junction bases: 11. CDR3 size: 15 residues. In germline, CDR1 is ENHRY, CDR2 SYGVKD. The CDR3 is CAISTSGTGFSEQYV. CDR3 coding DNA: TGTGCCATCAGTACCTCCGGGACAGGGTTTAGCGAGCAGTACGTC.

This clonotype was seen only a few times. This rearrangement joins TRBV6-5 to TRBJ1-4; TRBD1 aligns across 8 bases. J was trimmed by 7 bases and V by 3 bases; bases with no gene match: 7. The CDR3 is 15 residues long. CDR1 is MNHEY, CDR2 SVGAGI, per germline. In DNA, the CDR3 is TGTGCCAGCAGTTATGCCGGGACAGGCGGTGAAAAACTGTTTTTT. Protein product: CASSYAGTGGEKLFF.